This TCR beta chain was obtained from a study of response to subunit inactivated influenza vaccine. Overall study findings and caveats: Authors suggested seasonal influenza vaccinations each recruit few new T cells.

This clonotype came up a few times. Its antigen is unidentified. MiXCR, applied by TCRdb to the RT-PCR reads, yields one record per CDR3 protein. The sample gives around 190,000 distinct CDR3 sequences, around an eighth of which show up once; approximately 25% is in the top ten. The material was CD8+ T cells sorted from PBMCs, obtained less than 6 days after vaccination. This receptor was identified in a man in his fifties or sixties who received an inactivated influenza vaccine.

The CDR3 region has the DNA TGTGCCAGCAGCCTAAGGGACTACCTCTCCTACGAGCAGTACTTC. Protein product: CASSLRDYLSYEQYF. The chain has TRBV5-6 and TRBJ2-7, with TRBD2 matching over 7 bases. With V trimmed by 4 bases and J by 0 bases, 7 bases remained unmatched. This CDR3 is 15 amino acids long. Germline CDR1 reads SGHDT; CDR2 reads YYEEEE.